This passage covers 10 T cell receptor beta chains from one sample sequenced in a study of CD8+ T cells in alopecia areata. Regarding treatment: oral pan-JAK inhibitor, 5-10 mg twice daily. RNA was extracted and reverse transcribed into cDNA as the sequencing template. Clones were sequenced by immunoSEQ multiplex PCR, and TCRdb holds only the in-frame ones, with some missing. The sample shows around 200,000 clones, about 60% of them seen only once. The input for sequencing was CD4+ T cells sorted from blood, taken at week 4, from a patient treated with tofacitinib. Receptor source: a human donor with alopecia areata.

This clone has a handful of counts. The chain recombines TRBV19 with TRBJ2-3; a possible D gene is TRBD2 (5 bases). CDR1 is LNHDA and CDR2 is SQIVND in the germline V gene (reference sequence). The CDR3 runs to 15 residues. V was cut by 3 bases and J by 0 bases, with 10 bases left in between. The CDR3 is CASSIVRTSTDTQYF. CDR3 nucleotides: TGTGCCAGTAGTATCGTCCGGACTAGCACAGATACGCAGTATTTT.

V and J are TRBV15 and TRBJ1-5, with D unresolved. This CDR3 contains 13 residues. The ends were cut back, 1 base at V and 11 bases at J, with 12 bases in the middle. Germline V gene lookup returns CDR1 LNHNV and CDR2 YYDKDF (reference sequence). This CDR3 reads CATSRASREAQHF. The CDR3 DNA is TGTGCCACCAGCAGAGCGTCGAGGGAGGCCCAGCATTTT. The entire variable domain, with the rest obtained from reference TRBV15 and TRBJ1-5, is as follows: DAMVIQNPRYQVTQFGKPVTLSCSQTLNHNVMYWYQQKSSQAPKLLFHYYDKDFNNEADTPDNFQSRRPNTSFCFLDIRSPGLGDTAMYLCATSRASREAQHFGDGTRLSIL.

The J gene is TRBJ1-5, the V gene TRBV7-2; D uncertain. CDR3 size: 12 residues. Trimming took 5 bases from V and 5 from J, leaving 7 bases between them. CDR1 is SGHTA and CDR2 is FQGNSA in the germline V gene. CDR3 amino acids: CASSPRDQPQHF. The CDR3 DNA reads as TGTGCCAGCAGCCCCCGGGATCAGCCCCAGCATTTT.

J is TRBJ1-5 and V is TRBV7-6, with D unresolved. V lost 0 bases, J lost 5 bases, and 5 bases lay in between. This CDR3 region has 13 residues. The germline V gene has CDR1 SGHVS and CDR2 FNYEAQ. The CDR3 loop is CASSLAWDQPQHF. Here the CDR3 DNA reads TGTGCCAGCAGCTTAGCATGGGATCAGCCCCAGCATTTT.

The chain uses TRBV27 and TRBJ1-5; D perhaps matches TRBD1 (5 bases). V was clipped by 6 bases and J by 0 bases, with 9 bases between them. CDR3 length equals 14 residues. Germline values: CDR1 MNHEY, CDR2 SMNVEV (reference sequence). Written as DNA, the CDR3 is TGTGCCAGCAGGAAGACAGTTAGCAATCAGCCCCAGCATTTT. It is translated as CASRKTVSNQPQHF.

The J gene is TRBJ2-5, the V gene TRBV29-1; D is ambiguous. The J call may be in error: the DNA end matches TRBJ2-7 better. Germline V gene lookup returns CDR1 SQVTM and CDR2 ANQGSEA. This CDR3 is built from 13 residues. The DNA for the CDR3 is TGCAGCGTCCGTGGACGGAGCTCCTACGAGCAGTACTTC. Protein: CSVRGRSSYEQYF.

The J gene is TRBJ2-7, the V gene TRBV19; D call uncertain. V dropped 5 bases and J dropped 5 bases, with 13 bases sitting between them. The CDR3 consists of 13 residues. Germline loops: CDR1 LNHDA, CDR2 SQIVND (reference sequence). CDR3 protein: CASSSGFIDEQYF. CDR3 sequence (DNA): TGTGCCAGTAGTTCGGGTTTCATCGACGAGCAGTACTTC.

The V and J genes are TRBV6-6 and TRBJ2-1; TRBD2 might be the D (6 bases). This CDR3 region has 14 residues. Germline V lookup: CDR1 MNHNY, CDR2 SVGAGI (reference sequence). Trimming removed 6 bases at V and 8 bases at J, with 17 bases between. In DNA, the CDR3 is TGTGCCAGCAGGTCCCTAGCGAGTAGCGATGAGCAGTTCTTC. The encoded protein is CASRSLASSDEQFF.

This clone was recorded only once. The DNA for the CDR3 is TGTGCCAGCTTTCGGCAGGTTTATGGCTACACCTTC. Translating it yields CASFRQVYGYTF. The chain carries TRBV6-5 and TRBJ1-2, with no clear D. V gave up 8 bases and J gave up 5 bases, with 12 bases separating them. The CDR3 is made up of 12 amino acids. CDR1 and CDR2 (germline): MNHEY, SVGAGI.

V usage is TRBV5-1 and J usage is TRBJ2-3; 7 bases match TRBD2. This CDR3 region has 15 residues. Trimming took 2 bases from V and 3 from J; bases not matched to a gene: 6. CDR1 and CDR2 from the germline V gene are SGHRS and YFSETQ. DNA for the CDR3: TGCGCCAGCAGCTTAGGGCTAGCGGTGACAGATACGCAGTATTTT. Protein: CASSLGLAVTDTQYF.